This TCR beta chain derives from a study of control samples from healthy donors and cancer patients. The CDR3 has 14 residues. The V gene end was trimmed by 3 bases and the J gene end by 4 bases; junction bases not matched to a gene: 6. The germline V gene encodes CDR1 SGHDT and CDR2 YYEEEE. TCRdb's copy holds only in-frame clones and misses some; the assay was immunoSEQ multiplex PCR. The data show around 70,000 clones, 89% seen once. V and J are TRBV5-6 and TRBJ1-2; TRBD1 matches 7 bases. This sequence was found in a woman between 50 and 59 years old with colorectal cancer. Material: PBMCs. The CDR3 sequence is CASSWGQPGYGYTF. The CDR3 DNA sequence: TGTGCCAGCAGCTGGGGACAGCCAGGCTATGGCTACACCTTC.